What follows are 22 T cell receptor beta chains derived from one specimen sequenced in a study of lymphopenia after photon versus proton radiotherapy. The protocol was immunoSEQ multiplex PCR, while the TCRdb copy is restricted to in-frame clones and leaves out a portion. This sample yields around 55,000 clones, of which roughly 84% are seen a single time; around 2% belongs to the top ten. The specimen was peripheral blood, collected from a patient treated with proton-based radiotherapy. These receptors were obtained from a man aged 55 to 70 with pancreatic cancer.

The chain has TRBV7-4 and TRBJ1-3; possible D gene TRBD1, 6 bases. Germline CDR1 SGHVT, CDR2 SQSDAQ. V lost 2 bases and J 2 bases, leaving 19 bases between the germline ends. The CDR3 length is 18 residues. In DNA, the CDR3 is TGTGCCAGCAGCTTAATTACAGGGACGAGGGTGGCTGGAAACACCATATATTTT. Translated, it gives CASSLITGTRVAGNTIYF.

The chain recombines TRBV20-1 with TRBJ1-2; D gene ambiguous. V lost 8 bases, J lost 6 bases, and 13 bases lay in between. The CDR3 has 11 amino acids. Germline V gene lookup returns CDR1 DFQATT and CDR2 SNEGSKA (reference sequence). Written as DNA, the CDR3 is TGCAGTAGCATCCTTCCTCATGGCTACACCTTC. Its translation: CSSILPHGYTF.

V and J are TRBV4-1 and TRBJ2-5, with TRBD1 matching over 7 bases. The CDR3 has 16 amino acids. Per the germline V gene, CDR1 is MGHRA and CDR2 is YSYEKL. After removal of 4 bases from V and 0 bases from J, the junction contained 8 bases not matched to a gene. This CDR3 is CASSPGQHLYQETQYF. CDR3 DNA sequence: TGCGCCAGCAGCCCGGGACAGCACCTGTACCAAGAGACCCAGTACTTC.

V gene TRBV7-2 combines with J gene TRBJ1-2; D remains unclear. This CDR3 is 14 amino acids long. With 4 bases removed from V and 0 bases from J, the gap between germline ends came to 9 bases. Germline values: CDR1 SGHTA, CDR2 FQGNSA. This chain's CDR3 is CASSSTRANYGYTF. CDR3 nucleotide sequence: TGTGCCAGCAGCTCGACACGGGCTAACTATGGCTACACCTTC.

V gene TRBV14 combines with J gene TRBJ2-2; D is uncertain. V lost 1 base to trimming and J lost 6 bases, with 6 bases between them. The germline CDR1 and CDR2 sequences are SGHDN and FVKESK. CDR3 length equals 13 residues. The CDR3 DNA sequence: TGTGCCAGCAGCCAAGTGCACCCCGGGGAGCTGTTTTTT. Its translation is CASSQVHPGELFF.

This clone was counted a few times. The chain links TRBV19 to TRBJ2-3; D not resolved. Trimming shortened V by 7 bases and J by 5 bases, and 7 bases separated the two germline ends. The CDR3 extends over 11 amino acids. Germline-derived CDR1 and CDR2 are LNHDA and SQIVND (reference sequence). CDR3 sequence reads: CASNVGDTQYF. The CDR3 DNA is TGTGCCAGTAATGTGGGAGATACGCAGTATTTT.

CDR3 bases: TGTGCCAGCAGTCAGGGGGGGGAAGGCTACACCTTC. It yields the protein CASSQGGEGYTF. V usage is TRBV28 and J usage is TRBJ1-2; 7 nucleotides agree with TRBD1. V shed 5 bases, J shed 8 bases, and the junction held 5 bases outside the gene matches. This CDR3 region has 12 residues. CDR1 and CDR2 from the germline V gene are MDHEN and SYDVKM.

This clone has just one count. The chain has TRBV7-9 and TRBJ1-4, with D possibly TRBD1 on 5 matching bases. The length of the CDR3 is 15 residues. V lost 1 base and J lost 6, with 12 bases in between. Germline CDR1 and CDR2: SEHNR and FQNEAQ (reference sequence). The CDR3 DNA follows: TGTGCCAGCAGCTTAGGTCCGGCAGGGTATGAAAAACTGTTTTTT. Its protein is CASSLGPAGYEKLFF.

The rearrangement links TRBV14 to TRBJ1-2, with D unclear. The CDR3 spans 16 residues. Germline V gene data show CDR1 as SGHDN and CDR2 as FVKESK. With 1 base removed from V and 5 bases from J, the gap between germline ends came to 17 bases. CDR3 DNA sequence: TGTGCCAGCAGCCAAGCATCCAGGCCCAAGGGATATGGCTACACCTTC. Amino acids: CASSQASRPKGYGYTF.

The sample holds one count of this clone. This chain uses TRBV9 with TRBJ2-3; 14 bases agree with TRBD2. The length of the CDR3 is 16 residues. Germline V gene data show CDR1 as SGDLS and CDR2 as YYNGEE. V lost 2 bases and J lost 5; bases outside the gene matches: 4. The CDR3 here is CASSVGLAGVKDTQYF. CDR3 sequence (DNA): TGTGCCAGCAGCGTGGGACTAGCGGGAGTGAAAGATACGCAGTATTTT.

The V call is TRBV2, the J call TRBJ2-3; no reliable D call. V shed 6 bases and J shed 2 bases, with 12 bases lying between them. The CDR3 is 14 amino acids. Per the germline V gene, CDR1 is SNHLY and CDR2 is FYNNEI. The CDR3 DNA reads as TGTGCCAGCAGACTGAGTGGGAACACAGATACGCAGTATTTT. It encodes CASRLSGNTDTQYF.

In this sample, this clone turned up once. CDR3 in DNA: TGTGCCAGCAGTCCCTGGGGTTTTGGCTACACCTTC. As protein: CASSPWGFGYTF. This chain links TRBV27 with TRBJ1-2, with D uncertain. V shed 5 bases and J shed 7 bases, with 11 bases lying between them. The germline V gene has CDR1 MNHEY and CDR2 SMNVEV (reference sequence). The CDR3 has 12 residues.

The genes are TRBV13 and TRBJ2-3, with a tentative D call TRBD2 (6 bases). Germline V gene lookup returns CDR1 PRHDT and CDR2 FYEKMQ (reference sequence). The CDR3 has 16 amino acids. The V gene lost 3 bases and the J gene lost 0 bases, with 13 bases spanning the gap. The CDR3 DNA follows: TGTGCCAGCAGCTTGGAGACTAGATTTAGCACAGATACGCAGTATTTT. Amino acid sequence: CASSLETRFSTDTQYF.

The J gene is TRBJ2-3, the V gene TRBV4-3; 10 bases map to TRBD1. The CDR3 spans 17 residues. V gave up 0 bases and J gave up 4 bases; unmatched junction bases: 7. Germline CDR1 reads LGHNA; CDR2 reads YSLEER. CDR3 in amino acids: CASSQELTGTGADTQYF. For the CDR3, the DNA is TGCGCCAGCAGCCAAGAACTTACCGGGACAGGGGCAGATACGCAGTATTTT.

The rearrangement links TRBV5-1 to TRBJ2-3; 8 positions match TRBD2. Per germline, CDR1 SGHRS and CDR2 YFSETQ. Trimming removed 2 bases from V and 6 bases from J; junction bases left unmatched: 8. This CDR3 is 15 amino acids long. The CDR3 region is CASSFSGMEKDTQYF. The CDR3 region has the DNA TGCGCCAGCAGCTTTAGCGGGATGGAGAAGGATACGCAGTATTTT.

CDR3 bases: TGTGCCAGCAGTTACTCAAACAGGGGGCAAAATTCACCCCTCCACTTT. Encoded protein: CASSYSNRGQNSPLHF. The V and J genes are TRBV6-6 and TRBJ1-6; 9 nucleotides match TRBD1. The CDR3 has 16 amino acids. The V gene end was trimmed by 0 bases and the J gene end by 7 bases; junction bases not matched to a gene: 4. The germline gives CDR1 MNHNY, CDR2 SVGAGI (reference sequence).

The chain carries TRBV2 and TRBJ2-1, with D maybe TRBD2 (6 bases). The V gene's germline CDR1 is SNHLY and CDR2 FYNNEI. This CDR3 is 14 amino acids long. V lost 6 bases and J lost 7, with 16 bases in between. For the CDR3, the DNA is TGTGCCAGCAGCCCGGGACTGACGACAAATGAGCAGTTCTTC. This gives the protein CASSPGLTTNEQFF.

The chain has TRBV6-1 and TRBJ1-2; no firm D call. Per germline, CDR1 MNHNS and CDR2 SASEGT. Between the trimmed V and J ends, which lost 4 bases and 4 bases, there was a span of 16 bases. The CDR3 spans 15 residues. DNA for the CDR3: TGTGCCAGCAGTGGGGCTGAGGCGCGGGTCTATGGCTACACCTTC. This translates into CASSGAEARVYGYTF.

The V and J genes are TRBV27 and TRBJ2-2; D not certain. Trimming left V 2 bases short and J 4 bases short, with 8 bases between. Germline CDR1 MNHEY, CDR2 SMNVEV (reference sequence). CDR3 length: 14 amino acids. This CDR3 is CASSLRPFTGELFF. The CDR3 DNA reads as TGTGCCAGCAGTTTAAGGCCCTTCACCGGGGAGCTGTTTTTT.

This CDR3 is CASRTRGNTGELFF. CDR3 DNA sequence: TGTGCCAGCAGGACCAGGGGCAACACCGGGGAGCTGTTTTTT. The rearrangement joins TRBV6-1 to TRBJ2-2; maybe TRBD1 (6 bases). Germline CDR1 reads MNHNS; CDR2 reads SASEGT. The CDR3 contains 14 residues. The V gene lost 6 bases and the J gene lost 2 bases, with 10 bases spanning the gap.

This sequence joins TRBV7-9 and TRBJ2-3; maybe TRBD1 (5 bases). The V gene lost 1 base and the J gene lost 0 bases, with 8 bases spanning the gap. There are 15 residues in the CDR3. Per the germline V gene, CDR1 is SEHNR and CDR2 is FQNEAQ (reference sequence). The CDR3 DNA is TGTGCCAGCAGCTTAGTAACAGGTAGCACAGATACGCAGTATTTT. This encodes CASSLVTGSTDTQYF. Variable domain in full (rest from reference TRBV7-9 and TRBJ2-3): DTGVSQNPRHKITKRGQNVTFRCDPISEHNRLYWYRQTLGQGPEFLTYFQNEAQLEKSRLLSDRFSAERPKGSFSTLEIQRTEQGDSAMYLCASSLVTGSTDTQYFGPGTRLTVL.

The rearrangement uses TRBV7-3 and TRBJ2-2; D is undetermined. The germline V gene encodes CDR1 SGHTA and CDR2 FQGTGA. The V gene lost 6 bases and the J gene lost 4 bases, with 9 bases spanning the gap. The CDR3 spans 13 residues. The CDR3 reads CASSFSSTGELFF. CDR3 in DNA: TGTGCCAGCAGTTTCTCGAGCACCGGGGAGCTGTTTTTT.